The text below deals with one T cell receptor (beta chain). What it binds is not known. These data come from a study of a mutant IDH1 vaccine in newly diagnosed glioma. Study information: Onset of vaccination occurred 4-6 weeks following radiotherapy alone, or with temozolomide cycles. Earlier care involved radiotherapy, temozolomide, or both, and the majority received both. Mean patient age was around 40 years; around 60% were male and about 38% female. V12 took place at week 35, and V13 at week 47.

The time point is: week 47, end of study. Topical imiquimod was applied with each vaccine dose, which held 300 ug of mutant IDH1 20-mer peptide. Assay used: immunoSEQ multiplex PCR; TCRdb lists only in-frame clones, some missing. The sample lists about 62,000 clones; around four fifths were seen once. CDR1 is MRHNA and CDR2 is SNTAGT in the germline V gene. The V gene lost 3 bases and the J gene lost 10 bases, with 19 bases spanning the gap. The CDR3 contains 16 residues. The clonotype originates from a young man with glioma. Source: PBMCs, taken from a glioma patient whose treatment included an IDH1 peptide vaccine. The genes are TRBV6-4 and TRBJ1-6; D is undetermined. CDR3 in DNA: TGTGCCAGCAGTGAAAAAGAGGAGGGATCAGGATCACCCCTCCACTTT. Its protein is CASSEKEEGSGSPLHF.